This is a list of T cell receptor beta chains from one sample in a study of T cell responses to AZD1222 COVID-19 vaccine. Using immunoSEQ multiplex PCR, the repertoire was profiled, and TCRdb retains in-frame clones only, with some absent. The sample holds some 100,000 clones, less than 90% seen once. The sample was peripheral blood, taken on day 0 of AZD1222 vaccination. These receptors were obtained from an adult in good health. CDR3s leave out the opening cysteine and the closing phenylalanine or tryptophan. Each record gives: V gene, clone size, CDR3 protein. Not all rows give a size; the values are once, few, many and, for expanded clones, a class.

>TRBV27|-
ASGPSNQPQH
>TRBV7-9|-
AVPGVGAGNEQF
>TRBV6-6|-
ASSYRQGWAYEQY
>TRBV28|-
AIKPQGWGEKLF
>TRBV10-3|once
AISERALFSYNSPLH
>TRBV11-2|few
ASSSLGGNYGYT
>TRBV13|-
ASSVRGRINEKLF
>TRBV24-1|-
ATSDRDSYGYT
>TRBV29-1|-
SVERVTGANVLT
>TRBV2|-
ASSAGGGAGDTQY
>TRBV5-1|-
ASQSDNEQF
>TRBV5-1|-
ASSLTGGAHNEQF
>TRBV20-1|-
SASGGLSTDTQY
>TRBV5-4|-
ASSTGQGEDTGELF
>TRBV2|-
ASRARQAIAKNIQY
>TRBV6-5|-
ASSYAGQSGNTIY
>TRBV27|-
ASSRTSGGDTQY
>TRBV9|-
ASSVLAGGYNEQF
>TRBV11-2|-
ASSPTLLGEQY
>TRBV30|-
AWTPGGQGDSPLH
>TRBV19|-
ASSIALSGNTIY
>TRBV12-3/TRBV12-4|-
ASSLARDSWNT
>TRBV19|-
ASSTINGQLDQPQH
>TRBV9|few
ASSVDGGRDEQY
>TRBV15|-
ATMAAGTDTQY
>TRBV5-4|-
ASSFDRDNSPLH
>TRBV18|-
ASSERLGDTGELF
>TRBV2|-
ASSGTGFYEQY
>TRBV12-3/TRBV12-4|-
ASSPGQGYEQY
>TRBV9|-
ASSVEARMNTEAF
>TRBV24-1|-
ATSTGESPQH
>TRBV5-6|-
ASSLRAIDYGYT
>TRBV7-3|few
ASSSAPGATSGYT
>TRBV7-9|-
ASSTQRDYNEQF
>TRBV6-5|-
ASSYSQGTAGNTIY
>TRBV5-1|-
ASSFGLNPGSYEQY
>TRBV28|-
ASRPTGIRNQPQH
>TRBV15|-
ATSNDLKRYVSGVNQPQH
>TRBV11-3|-
ASSGRGYTGELF
>TRBV27|-
ASSSRGELYGYT
>TRBV6-5|once
ASSYAGQTEYYGYT
>TRBV6-5|-
ASRSGASGDTQY
>TRBV5-1|-
ASSLLWPNNSPLH
>TRBV3-1/TRBV3-2|-
ASSQGGRNTEAF
>TRBV3-1/TRBV3-2|once
ASSQDHTGGMSTF
>TRBV14|once
ASSQDRAGWTEAF
>TRBV5-4|-
ASSLDRGNYGYT
>TRBV18|-
ASSPGQGAYIQY
>TRBV6-1|-
ASSERGVGGNQPQH
>TRBV19|-
ASSITARGSEQY